This TCR beta chain was identified in a study of CD8 T cells in Susac syndrome. Random hexamers were used to reverse transcribe roughly 0.45 to 1 ug of RNA. immunoSEQ multiplex PCR amplified TCR beta CDR3 across 54 Vbeta, 13 Jbeta. From the immunoSEQ multiplex PCR reads, TCRdb called clonotypes with MiXCR, one entry per CDR3 protein. Of more than 150,000 distinct CDR3 sequences in the sample, 85% to 95% were seen once. Germline V lookup: CDR1 SEHNR, CDR2 FQNEAQ (reference sequence). CDR3 length: 14 residues. With 5 bases removed from V and 2 bases from J, the gap between germline ends came to 13 bases. Study-level results: The study conceded that its TCR sequencing and HLA analysis involved relatively few individuals.

This clonotype showed up just once. The target antigen is unknown. CD8+ and CD4+ T cells from blood underwent TCR beta sequencing. Negative isolation yielded CD8+ and CD4+ T cells; FACS enriched TEMRA cells. The TCR was taken from a human donor with multiple sclerosis. This rearrangement joins TRBV7-9 to TRBJ2-7; D assignment may be TRBD1 or TRBD2 (5 bases each). The specimen was CD8+ T cells from PBMCs. The CDR3 sequence is CASSPRDAPYEQYF. For the CDR3, the DNA is TGTGCCAGCAGCCCCCGGGACGCACCCTACGAGCAGTACTTC.